These 8 T cell receptor beta chains share one sample of origin, sequenced in a study of tumor-infiltrating lymphocytes in localized non-small cell lung cancer. Assay: immunoSEQ multiplex PCR; the TCRdb copy retains only in-frame clones and omits some. In the table there are roughly 13,000 clones, 66% of which are singletons. The sequencing sample was made of lung tumor tissue. These receptor sequences come from a human donor with non-small cell lung cancer.

This clone has just one count. This chain uses TRBV29-1 with TRBJ2-1; D perhaps matches TRBD2 (5 bases). This CDR3 is 11 amino acids long. V lost 3 bases, J lost 7 bases, and 7 bases lay in between. CDR1 is SQVTM, CDR2 ANQGSEA, per germline. The CDR3 nucleotides are TGCAGCGTTGACGGGGTAAATGAGCAGTTCTTC. Translating gives CSVDGVNEQFF.

The chain combines TRBV5-1 with TRBJ2-1; a weak D match, TRBD2 (5 bases). V was cut by 4 bases and J by 3 bases, with 14 bases left in between. This CDR3 contains 15 residues. Germline values: CDR1 SGHRS, CDR2 YFSETQ. In DNA, the CDR3 is TGCGCCAGCAGCCCGGACTCGTCCTTCTACAATGAGCAGTTCTTC. As protein: CASSPDSSFYNEQFF.

The chain combines TRBV11-2 with TRBJ2-1; D call uncertain. Germline values: CDR1 SGHAT, CDR2 FQNNGV. Trimming took off 7 bases at V and 7 bases at J, with 14 bases between the two ends. CDR3 size: 13 residues. The CDR3 reads CASTTNFGNEQFF. The DNA for the CDR3 is TGTGCCAGCACCACCAATTTTGGGAATGAGCAGTTCTTC.

J is TRBJ1-5 and V is TRBV4-1; 12 positions match TRBD1. This CDR3 region has 16 residues. Trimming at V came to 2 bases and at J to 4 bases, leaving 3 bases not matched to a gene. Germline V gene lookup returns CDR1 MGHRA and CDR2 YSYEKL. In nucleotides, the CDR3 is TGCGCCAGCAGCCAACCGGGACAGGGGGCTAATCAGCCCCAGCATTTT. It translates to CASSQPGQGANQPQHF.

The chain combines TRBV6-6 with TRBJ2-7; 10 bases map to TRBD2. This CDR3 spans 15 amino acids. V dropped 6 bases and J dropped 0; count of bases not matched to a gene: 5. Germline V lookup: CDR1 MNHNY, CDR2 SVGAGI (reference sequence). The chain's CDR3 is CASRYLAGASYEQYF. CDR3 DNA: TGTGCCAGCAGGTATCTAGCGGGAGCCTCCTACGAGCAGTACTTC.

The chain couples TRBV6-1 to TRBJ2-1; the D gene is possibly TRBD2 (6 bases). Trimming took off 7 bases at V and 0 bases at J, with 13 bases between the two ends. Germline V gene data show CDR1 as MNHNS and CDR2 as SASEGT. The CDR3 loop spans 15 amino acids. The CDR3 DNA sequence: TGTGCCAGCAATAGAGCGGAGGGCTCCTACAATGAGCAGTTCTTC. It encodes CASNRAEGSYNEQFF.

The rearrangement uses TRBV18 and TRBJ1-1; 8 bases are shared with TRBD1. The V segment lost 4 bases and the J segment 6 bases; nucleotides outside the gene matches: 10. Germline-derived CDR1 and CDR2 are KGHSH and LQKENI. CDR3 length: 15 amino acids. The DNA of the CDR3 is TGTGCCAGCTCACTGCGGACAGGGAATCCGCCTGAAGCTTTCTTT. This encodes CASSLRTGNPPEAFF.

This chain's CDR3 is CASSYSGPELGYEQYF. In DNA, the CDR3 is TGTGCCAGCAGTTACTCTGGACCCGAACTCGGTTACGAGCAGTACTTC. The V call is TRBV6-5, the J call TRBJ2-7; D uncertain. There are 16 residues in the CDR3. V shed 0 bases and J shed 4 bases, with 16 bases lying between them. Germline V gives CDR1 MNHEY, CDR2 SVGAGI.